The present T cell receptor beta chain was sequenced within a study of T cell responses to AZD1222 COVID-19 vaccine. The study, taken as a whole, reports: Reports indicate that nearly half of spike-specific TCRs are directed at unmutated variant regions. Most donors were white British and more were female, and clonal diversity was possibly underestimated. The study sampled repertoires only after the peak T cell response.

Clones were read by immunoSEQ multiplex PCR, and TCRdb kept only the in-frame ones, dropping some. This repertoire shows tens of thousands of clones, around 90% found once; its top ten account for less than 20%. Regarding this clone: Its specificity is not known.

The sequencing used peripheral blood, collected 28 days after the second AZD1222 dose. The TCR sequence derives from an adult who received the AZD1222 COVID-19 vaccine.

The CDR3, as DNA: TGTGCCAGTAGTTCATGGGGCGGTTCACCCCTCCACTTT. Translation gives CASSSWGGSPLHF. The genes are TRBV19 and TRBJ1-6; D possibly corresponds to TRBD1 (5 bases). The CDR3 sequence is 13 residues long. Looked up from germline, CDR1 is LNHDA and CDR2 is SQIVND (reference sequence). V shed 5 bases and J shed 9 bases, with 11 bases lying between them. Supplemented by reference TRBV19 and TRBJ1-6, the full variable domain reads DGGITQSPKYLFRKEGQNVTLSCEQNLNHDAMYWYRQDPGQGLRLIYYSQIVNDFQKGDIAEGYSVSREKKESFPLTVTSAQKNPTAFYLCASSSWGGSPLHFGNGTRLTVT.